This TCR beta chain was observed in a study of monozygotic twins with cystic fibrosis. General study points: Low clonality (median about 0.0095) suggested a mostly naive repertoire.

This clone has just one count. Its antigen is unidentified. CDR1 is LGHNA, CDR2 YSLEER, per germline. The V end lost 1 base, the J end lost 5 bases, and 17 bases lay between the germline ends. The CDR3 loop spans 16 amino acids. Libraries were prepared by immunoSEQ multiplex PCR; TCRdb keeps only in-frame clonotypes and omits some of them. The profile shows tens of thousands of clones, approximately 67% of them singletons. Sequenced: blood. The rearrangement joins TRBV4-3 to TRBJ2-5; tentative D call: TRBD1 (6 bases). This TCR derives from a girl aged 10 to 17 with cystic fibrosis. CDR3 in amino acids: CASSQGVGTLGETQYF. CDR3 sequence (DNA): TGCGCCAGCAGCCAAGGGGTCGGGACACTAGGGGAGACCCAGTACTTC.